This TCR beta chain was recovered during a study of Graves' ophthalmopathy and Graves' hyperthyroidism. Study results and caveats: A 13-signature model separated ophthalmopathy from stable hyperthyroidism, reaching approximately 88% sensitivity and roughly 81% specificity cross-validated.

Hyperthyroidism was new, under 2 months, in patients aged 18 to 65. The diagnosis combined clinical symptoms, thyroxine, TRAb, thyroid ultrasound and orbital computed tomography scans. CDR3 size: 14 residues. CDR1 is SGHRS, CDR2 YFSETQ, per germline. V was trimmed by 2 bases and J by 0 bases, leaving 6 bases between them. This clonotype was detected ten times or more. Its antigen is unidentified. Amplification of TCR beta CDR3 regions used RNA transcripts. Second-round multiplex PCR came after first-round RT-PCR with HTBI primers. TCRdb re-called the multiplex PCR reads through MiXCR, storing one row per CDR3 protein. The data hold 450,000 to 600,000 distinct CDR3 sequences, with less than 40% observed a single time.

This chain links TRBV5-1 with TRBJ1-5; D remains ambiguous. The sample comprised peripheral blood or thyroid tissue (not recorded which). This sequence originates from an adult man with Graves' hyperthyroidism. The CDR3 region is CASSFDASNQPQHF. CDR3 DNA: TGCGCCAGCAGCTTCGACGCTAGCAATCAGCCCCAGCATTTT.